The TCR beta chain under discussion was sequenced for a study of blood T cell repertoires in COVID-19. Study summary: COVID-19 samples, acute and convalescent, were from the United States, Italy and Spain. Sample material is recorded as cDNA or gDNA derived from T cells, B-cell-depleted T cells, or PBMCs.

Authors' methods: Quantification of nucleated cells was approximated via reference gene primer amplification. Generated by immunoSEQ multiplex PCR, the TCRdb table keeps only in-frame clones and is missing some. That table gives V, J and clone size, and the DNA gave D and trimming. The table includes around 50,000 clones, approximately 82% detected once. V lost 4 bases and J lost 2, with 12 bases in between. This CDR3 has 14 amino acids. CDR1 is SGDLS, CDR2 YYNGEE, per germline. Sequenced input: peripheral blood. This receptor was identified in a woman aged 80 or over with acute or convalescent COVID-19. The genes are TRBV9 and TRBJ2-5; a weak D match, TRBD2 (5 bases). CDR3 residues: CASSRNTGQETQYF. As DNA, the CDR3 is TGTGCCAGCAGCCGAAATACGGGGCAAGAGACCCAGTACTTC.